This T cell receptor beta chain was profiled in a study of PD-1 blockade in classical Hodgkin lymphoma. Measured with immunoSEQ multiplex PCR; TCRdb has only the in-frame clones, and not every one. The sample shows 45,000 to 55,000 clones, over 75% of them seen only once. From germline, CDR1 is SGHVS and CDR2 FQNEAQ. The CDR3 extends over 15 amino acids. The V and J ends lost 5 bases and 4 bases, in that order; junction bases with no gene match: 5. There was relapse after autologous stem cell transplantation in every patient, and there was variation in brentuximab vedotin exposure. This clone was recorded only once.

The input for sequencing was peripheral blood mononuclear cells (PBMCs), taken at baseline. V is TRBV7-8 and J is TRBJ2-3; TRBD2 agrees at 11 bases. The TCR was taken from a human donor with classical Hodgkin lymphoma. The CDR3 region is CASSPNSGRADTQYF. CDR3 nucleotides: TGTGCCAGCAGCCCAAATAGCGGGAGGGCAGATACGCAGTATTTT.